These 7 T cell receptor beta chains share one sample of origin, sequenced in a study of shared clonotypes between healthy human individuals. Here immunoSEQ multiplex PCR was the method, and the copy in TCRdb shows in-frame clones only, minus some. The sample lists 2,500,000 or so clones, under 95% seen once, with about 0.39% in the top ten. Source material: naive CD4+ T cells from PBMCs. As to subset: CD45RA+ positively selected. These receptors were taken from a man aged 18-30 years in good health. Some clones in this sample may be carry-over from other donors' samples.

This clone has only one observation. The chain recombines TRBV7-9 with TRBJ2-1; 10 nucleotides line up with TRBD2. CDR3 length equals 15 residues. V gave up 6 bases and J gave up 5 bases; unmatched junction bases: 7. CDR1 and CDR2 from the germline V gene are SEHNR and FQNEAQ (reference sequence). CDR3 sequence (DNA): TGTGCCAGCAGTCCCACTAGCGGGAACCACAATGAGCAGTTCTTC. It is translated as CASSPTSGNHNEQFF.

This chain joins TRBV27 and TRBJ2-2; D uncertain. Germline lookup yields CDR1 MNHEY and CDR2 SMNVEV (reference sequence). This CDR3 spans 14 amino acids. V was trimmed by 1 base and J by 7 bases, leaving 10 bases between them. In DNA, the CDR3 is TGTGCCAGCAGTTTATACGGCTTAGGCGGGGAGCTGTTTTTT. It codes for CASSLYGLGGELFF.

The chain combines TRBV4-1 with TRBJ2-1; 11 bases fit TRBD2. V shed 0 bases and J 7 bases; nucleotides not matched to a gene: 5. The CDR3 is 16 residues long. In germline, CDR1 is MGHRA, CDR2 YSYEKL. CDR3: CASSQEPSGRSNEQFF. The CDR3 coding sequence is TGCGCCAGCAGCCAAGAGCCTAGCGGGAGGTCGAATGAGCAGTTCTTC.

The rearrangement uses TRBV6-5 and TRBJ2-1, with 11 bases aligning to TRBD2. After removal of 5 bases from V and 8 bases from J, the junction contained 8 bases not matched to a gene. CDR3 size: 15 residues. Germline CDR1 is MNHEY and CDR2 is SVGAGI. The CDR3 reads CASSKTSGEFDEQFF. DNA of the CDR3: TGTGCCAGCAGTAAGACTAGCGGGGAGTTCGATGAGCAGTTCTTC.

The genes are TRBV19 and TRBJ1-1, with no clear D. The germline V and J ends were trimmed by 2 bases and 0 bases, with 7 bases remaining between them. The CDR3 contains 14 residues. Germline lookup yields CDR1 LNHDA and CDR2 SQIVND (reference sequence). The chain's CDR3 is CASSILRVNTEAFF. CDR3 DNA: TGTGCCAGTAGTATATTACGGGTGAACACTGAAGCTTTCTTT.

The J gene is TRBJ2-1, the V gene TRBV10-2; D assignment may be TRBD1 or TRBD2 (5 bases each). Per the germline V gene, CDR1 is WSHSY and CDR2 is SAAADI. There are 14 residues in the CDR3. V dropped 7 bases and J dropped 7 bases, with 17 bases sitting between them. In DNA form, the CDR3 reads TGCGCCAGCACTTCGGACTCAAAGGGGAATGAGCAGTTCTTC. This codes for CASTSDSKGNEQFF.

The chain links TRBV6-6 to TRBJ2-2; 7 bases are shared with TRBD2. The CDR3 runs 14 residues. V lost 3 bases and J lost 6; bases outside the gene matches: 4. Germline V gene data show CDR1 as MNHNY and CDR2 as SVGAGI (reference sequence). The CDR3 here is CASSYTGGAGELFF. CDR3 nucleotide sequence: TGTGCCAGCAGTTATACTGGGGGGGCCGGGGAGCTGTTTTTT.